The present entry profiles one TCR beta chain with its context. The sampling schedule covered blood at baseline, cycle 4 day 1, and cycle 7 day 1. Trimming stripped 5 bases from V and 2 bases from J, with 15 bases between. Looked up from germline, CDR1 is GTSNPN and CDR2 is SVGIG (reference sequence). This CDR3 contains 14 residues. The sample originates from a study of OX40 agonist ivuxolimab in advanced cancers. Study details: With a range of about 23 to 85, age averaged approximately 55 years, and 75% to 90% were male. Two patients with cutaneous melanoma and one with hepatocellular carcinoma, three in total, showed partial responses.

Using immunoSEQ multiplex PCR, the repertoire was profiled, and TCRdb retains in-frame clones only, with some absent. The data hold around 47,000 clones, with roughly nine tenths observed a single time. The material was CD4+ or CD8+ T cells sorted from blood, obtained in a trial of the OX40 agonist ivuxolimab. This clonotype was sampled from an adult with an advanced solid tumor such as melanoma, head and neck, liver or kidney cancer. The chain joins TRBV30 to TRBJ1-2; tentatively, D is TRBD1 (5 bases). CDR3 sequence reads: CAWSTGISNYGYTF. The CDR3 DNA reads TGTGCCTGGTCCACAGGAATTTCAAACTATGGCTACACCTTC.